Listed below are T cell receptor beta chains from one sample, sequenced in a study of T cell changes during pregnancy in multiple sclerosis. Profiled with immunoSEQ multiplex PCR; TCRdb holds only in-frame clones, not every one. Of more than 35,000 clones listed, about nine tenths are singletons. Sequenced material: CD4+ T cells from peripheral blood mononuclear cells, taken in the first trimester of pregnancy. Receptors were obtained from a female donor in good health, enrolled as a control in a pregnancy study. CDR3s include the opening cysteine and the closing phenylalanine or tryptophan. Each record gives: D gene, V gene, clone size, J gene, CDR3 protein, CDR3 DNA. The D gene is left open where the match is weak. Clone sizes are given selectively: once, few, many, or a class where the clone is expanded.

-	TRBV4-2	-	TRBJ1-2	CASSQEKQHGYTF	TGTGCCAGCAGCCAAGAGAAACAGCATGGCTACACCTTC
-	TRBV18	-	TRBJ2-2	CASSSERIRDTGELFF	TGTGCCAGCTCCTCGGAACGGATCCGGGACACCGGGGAGCTGTTTTTT
TRBD1	TRBV29-1	once	TRBJ2-1	CSLDRGGTEQFF	TGCAGCCTCGACAGGGGTGGAACTGAGCAGTTCTTC
-	TRBV6-6	-	TRBJ1-5	CASTGGSTQPQHF	TGTGCCAGCACTGGGGGCTCAACCCAGCCCCAGCATTTT
TRBD1	TRBV10-3	-	TRBJ1-4	CAIRHDRDEKLFF	TGTGCCATCAGGCATGACAGGGACGAAAAACTGTTTTTT
-	TRBV7-9	-	TRBJ1-5	CASSPDSNQPQHF	TGTGCCAGCAGCCCGGACAGTAATCAGCCCCAGCATTTT
-	TRBV6-1	-	TRBJ1-2	CASSEAGSKGGYTF	TGTGCCAGCAGTGAAGCGGGGAGCAAAGGGGGCTACACCTTC
TRBD1	TRBV6-5	-	TRBJ2-1	CASSSGGTGAKQFF	TGTGCCAGCAGTTCCGGGGGGACAGGGGCTAAGCAGTTCTTC
-	TRBV7-2	-	TRBJ1-5	CASSLGANNQPQHF	TGTGCCAGCAGCTTAGGAGCTAACAATCAGCCCCAGCATTTT
-	TRBV30	-	TRBJ2-5	CAWRATRETQYF	TGTGCCTGGAGAGCTACTCGGGAGACCCAGTACTTC
-	TRBV18	-	TRBJ2-7	CASSPRVGSEQYF	TGTGCCAGCTCACCACGCGTCGGGTCCGAGCAGTACTTC
TRBD2	TRBV6-1	-	TRBJ2-1	CASSAIRGGGVNEQFF	TGTGCCAGCAGTGCCATTAGAGGCGGGGGGGTGAATGAGCAGTTCTTC
-	TRBV5-1	-	TRBJ2-7	CASRPDTPYEQYF	TGCGCCAGCAGGCCGGACACCCCGTACGAGCAGTACTTC
-	TRBV30	-	TRBJ1-5	CAWSVLPSGQPQHF	TGTGCCTGGAGTGTACTTCCATCGGGTCAGCCCCAGCATTTT
TRBD1	TRBV28	-	TRBJ2-5	CASSLSGTGGTRETQYF	TGTGCCAGCAGTTTATCCGGGACAGGGGGAACGCGAGAGACCCAGTACTTC
TRBD2	TRBV6-5	-	TRBJ2-5	CASSPKRGGPTTQYF	TGTGCCAGCAGCCCCAAGCGGGGCGGACCGACTACCCAGTACTTC
-	TRBV5-4	few	TRBJ1-6	CATGSRTSSSYNSPLHF	TGTGCCACCGGGAGTCGGACCTCAAGCTCCTATAATTCACCCCTCCACTTT
TRBD1	TRBV25-1	-	TRBJ2-7	CASSELGTGAYEQYF	TGTGCCAGCAGTGAATTAGGGACAGGAGCCTACGAGCAGTACTTC
-	TRBV21-1	-	TRBJ2-3	CASSKGGRGGTDTQYF	TGTGCCAGCAGCAAAGGAGGGAGGGGAGGCACAGATACGCAGTATTTT
-	TRBV6-5	-	TRBJ1-1	CASRTAGLNTEAFF	TGTGCCAGCAGAACGGCAGGGTTGAACACTGAAGCTTTCTTT
-	TRBV5-1	-	TRBJ2-7	CASSLERLSGGLEYF	TGCGCCAGCAGCTTGGAGAGGTTGAGTGGCGGGCTAGAGTACTTC
TRBD1	TRBV7-9	-	TRBJ2-5	CASSFTGTGARETQYF	TGTGCCAGCAGCTTTACCGGGACAGGGGCACGAGAGACCCAGTACTTC
-	TRBV4-3	-	TRBJ1-6	CASSQEGREDSPLHF	TGCGCCAGCAGCCAAGAGGGTCGGGAGGACTCACCCCTCCACTTT
-	TRBV7-2	-	TRBJ1-4	CASSFFSGGEKLFF	TGTGCCAGCAGCTTTTTTTCGGGGGGGGAAAAACTGTTTTTT
-	TRBV4-1	-	TRBJ1-5	CASSQVWRGGQPQHF	TGCGCCAGCAGCCAAGTTTGGAGGGGAGGGCAGCCCCAGCATTTT
-	TRBV6-1	-	TRBJ1-2	CASSIGPGANYGYTF	TGTGCCAGCAGTATCGGGCCAGGGGCTAACTATGGCTACACCTTC
TRBD2	TRBV5-1	-	TRBJ2-7	CASSPQRGDTYEQYF	TGCGCCAGCAGCCCCCAGCGGGGGGACACCTACGAGCAGTACTTC
-	TRBV2	-	TRBJ1-3	CASSPGDRGNTIYF	TGTGCCAGCAGCCCGGGGGACCGAGGAAACACCATATATTTT
-	TRBV25-1	-	TRBJ2-5	CASSERSTRSETQYF	TGTGCCAGCAGTGAACGTTCGACTCGGTCGGAAACCCAGTACTTC
TRBD1	TRBV19	once	TRBJ2-5	CASSIAWAGGEETQYF	TGTGCCAGTAGTATCGCCTGGGCAGGGGGAGAGGAGACCCAGTACTTC
-	TRBV9	-	TRBJ1-2	CASSLRSGGDHGYTF	TGTGCCAGCAGCCTTCGTTCCGGCGGAGACCATGGCTACACCTTC
TRBD1	TRBV4-3	medium-sized	TRBJ2-1	CASSHRQGIYNEQFF	TGCGCCAGCAGCCACCGACAGGGCATCTACAATGAGCAGTTCTTC
TRBD1	TRBV7-9	-	TRBJ1-1	CASSLYRTGTSTEAFF	TGTGCCAGCAGCCTATACAGGACAGGGACCTCTACTGAAGCTTTCTTT
-	TRBV11-2	-	TRBJ1-2	CASSGGGRYGYTF	TGTGCCAGCAGCGGGGGCGGCCGTTATGGCTACACCTTC
TRBD1	TRBV15	once	TRBJ1-2	CATSVNPGQGPGYTF	TGTGCCACCAGCGTTAATCCGGGACAGGGGCCTGGCTACACCTTC
-	TRBV7-9	-	TRBJ1-6	CASSVSSRQSSYNSPLHF	TGTGCCAGCAGCGTTAGCTCGAGGCAGAGCTCCTATAATTCACCCCTCCACTTT
TRBD1	TRBV7-9	-	TRBJ2-7	CASARGDREGLKQYF	TGTGCCAGCGCGCGCGGGGACAGGGAGGGGTTGAAGCAGTACTTC
-	TRBV14	-	TRBJ1-3	CASSQHARTSGNTIYF	TGTGCCAGCAGCCAACATGCCAGAACCTCTGGAAACACCATATATTTT
-	TRBV19	few	TRBJ1-5	CASRDPNQPQHF	TGTGCCAGCCGGGATCCTAATCAGCCCCAGCATTTT
-	TRBV20-1	-	TRBJ1-1	CSAPMNTEAFF	TGCAGTGCTCCAATGAACACTGAAGCTTTCTTT
-	TRBV5-1	-	TRBJ1-2	CASTARGTNYGYTF	TGCGCCAGCACTGCCCGGGGGACCAACTATGGCTACACCTTC
-	TRBV19	-	TRBJ1-5	CASSATGVPSNQPQHF	TGTGCCAGTAGTGCTACAGGCGTACCAAGCAATCAGCCCCAGCATTTT
TRBD1	TRBV7-9	-	TRBJ1-2	CASSLDPGQGARGYTF	TGTGCCAGCAGCTTGGACCCGGGACAGGGGGCGCGTGGCTACACCTTC
TRBD1	TRBV19	-	TRBJ1-1	CASRDRGHGNTEAFF	TGTGCCAGTAGGGACAGGGGGCACGGGAACACTGAAGCTTTCTTT